Listed below are T cell receptor beta chains from one sample, sequenced in a study of blood T cell repertoires in COVID-19. This table comes from immunoSEQ multiplex PCR, and its TCRdb copy is limited to in-frame clones, with some not included. The data hold around 160,000 clones, with 80% observed a single time. Sequences were obtained from peripheral blood. These receptors were collected from a man between 60 and 75 years old with active or convalescent COVID-19. Both conserved end residues are part of each CDR3. Fields, in order: D gene, V gene, clone size, J gene, CDR3 DNA, CDR3 protein. A D gene is named only where the DNA matches it firmly. Where a row states a size, it is once, few, many or the class of an expanded clone; other rows omit it.

d_call: NA
v_call: TRBV28
clone_size: NA
j_call: TRBJ1-2
cdr3_nt: TGTGCCAGCAGTTCCCCCGCTACAGGCGATGGCTACACCTTC
cdr3_aa: CASSSPATGDGYTF

d_call: NA
v_call: TRBV7-5
clone_size: NA
j_call: TRBJ2-7
cdr3_nt: TGTGCCAGAAGCTTAAGCGGGCTGCAGACCTACGAGCAGTACTTC
cdr3_aa: CARSLSGLQTYEQYF

d_call: TRBD1
v_call: TRBV30
clone_size: NA
j_call: TRBJ2-1
cdr3_nt: TGTGCCACCTCAATCTCCTTCCGGGACAGTGAGCAGTTCTTC
cdr3_aa: CATSISFRDSEQFF

d_call: TRBD1
v_call: TRBV14
clone_size: NA
j_call: TRBJ1-6
cdr3_nt: TGTGCCAGCAGCCACCGGACAGGGGGCCGGAATTCACCCCTCCACTTT
cdr3_aa: CASSHRTGGRNSPLHF

d_call: TRBD1
v_call: TRBV18
clone_size: few
j_call: TRBJ1-4
cdr3_nt: TGTGCCAGCTCACCAACTGGACAGGGCGAGGGAAAACTGTTTTTT
cdr3_aa: CASSPTGQGEGKLFF

d_call: TRBD1
v_call: TRBV7-2
clone_size: NA
j_call: TRBJ1-3
cdr3_nt: TGTGCCAGCAGCTCCAACAGGGGGGGTTTAGGAAACACCATATATTTT
cdr3_aa: CASSSNRGGLGNTIYF

d_call: NA
v_call: TRBV29-1
clone_size: NA
j_call: TRBJ2-5
cdr3_nt: TGCAGCGTTGAAAGGCGGGACAGACAAGAGACCCAGTACTTC
cdr3_aa: CSVERRDRQETQYF

d_call: NA
v_call: TRBV28
clone_size: few
j_call: TRBJ2-7
cdr3_nt: TGTGCCAGCAGTCCCATCATTGGACTGAGCTACGAGCAGTACTTC
cdr3_aa: CASSPIIGLSYEQYF

d_call: TRBD1
v_call: TRBV6-5
clone_size: NA
j_call: TRBJ1-6
cdr3_nt: TGTGCCAGCAGGCTTGGGACAGGCCGGGGAGGACCCCTCCACTTT
cdr3_aa: CASRLGTGRGGPLHF

d_call: TRBD1
v_call: TRBV2
clone_size: NA
j_call: TRBJ2-3
cdr3_nt: TGTGCCAGCACCCAACCCCTCGGGACAGGGGAGACAGATACGCAGTATTTT
cdr3_aa: CASTQPLGTGETDTQYF

d_call: TRBD1
v_call: TRBV7-9
clone_size: NA
j_call: TRBJ2-7
cdr3_nt: TGTGCCAGCAGCAGACAACCCAGGGGGCGCTTCGACGAGCAGTACTTC
cdr3_aa: CASSRQPRGRFDEQYF

d_call: TRBD1
v_call: TRBV5-1
clone_size: NA
j_call: TRBJ2-2
cdr3_nt: TGCGCCAGCACCGGACAGGGGGCCCTCACCGGGGAGCTGTTTTTT
cdr3_aa: CASTGQGALTGELFF

d_call: NA
v_call: TRBV4-1
clone_size: NA
j_call: TRBJ2-3
cdr3_nt: TGCGCCAGCAGCCTTAGGGCGAGGGCAGATACGCAGTATTTT
cdr3_aa: CASSLRARADTQYF

d_call: NA
v_call: TRBV11-2
clone_size: NA
j_call: TRBJ2-7
cdr3_nt: TGTGCCAGCAGCATCCTATGGGGATTTGGGACTTCGTCCTACGAGCAGTACTTC
cdr3_aa: CASSILWGFGTSSYEQYF

d_call: NA
v_call: TRBV19
clone_size: NA
j_call: TRBJ2-6
cdr3_nt: TGTGCCAGTAGTCGAGAACTCTCTGGGGCCAACGTCCTGACTTTC
cdr3_aa: CASSRELSGANVLTF

d_call: TRBD2
v_call: TRBV19
clone_size: NA
j_call: TRBJ2-1
cdr3_nt: TGTGCCAGTAGGTCACTAGCGGGAGGAAGTGAGCAGTTCTTC
cdr3_aa: CASRSLAGGSEQFF

d_call: TRBD1
v_call: TRBV5-1
clone_size: NA
j_call: TRBJ2-7
cdr3_nt: TGCGCCAGCAGGGTGGGGACAGCTGCCTACGAGCAGTACTTC
cdr3_aa: CASRVGTAAYEQYF

d_call: TRBD2
v_call: TRBV5-1
clone_size: NA
j_call: TRBJ2-7
cdr3_nt: TGCGCCAGCAGCTTGTCGGGAGGGGTGTACGAGCAGTACTTC
cdr3_aa: CASSLSGGVYEQYF

d_call: TRBD1
v_call: TRBV18
clone_size: NA
j_call: TRBJ1-6
cdr3_nt: TGTGCCAGCTCACCATGGACAGGACATAATTCACCCCTCCACTTT
cdr3_aa: CASSPWTGHNSPLHF

d_call: NA
v_call: TRBV28
clone_size: NA
j_call: TRBJ2-3
cdr3_nt: TGTGCCAGCAGTCGTCTAGGCACAGATACGCAGTATTTT
cdr3_aa: CASSRLGTDTQYF

d_call: TRBD2
v_call: TRBV28
clone_size: NA
j_call: TRBJ2-7
cdr3_nt: TGTGCCAGCAGTTTTCCCGGGGCGGGAGACTACGAGCAGTACTTC
cdr3_aa: CASSFPGAGDYEQYF

d_call: TRBD1
v_call: TRBV6-5
clone_size: NA
j_call: TRBJ1-2
cdr3_nt: TGTGCCAGCAGTAGATCAGGGGGTTGGGGCTACACCTTC
cdr3_aa: CASSRSGGWGYTF

d_call: TRBD1
v_call: TRBV27
clone_size: NA
j_call: TRBJ1-2
cdr3_nt: TGTGCCAGCAGTTCTCAACAGGGGTATGGCTACACCTTC
cdr3_aa: CASSSQQGYGYTF

d_call: NA
v_call: TRBV3-1/TRBV3-2
clone_size: NA
j_call: TRBJ1-5
cdr3_nt: TGTGCCAGCAGCCAAGCCAGGGGCAATCAGCCCCAGCATTTT
cdr3_aa: CASSQARGNQPQHF

d_call: TRBD2
v_call: TRBV7-9
clone_size: once
j_call: TRBJ2-1
cdr3_nt: TGTGCCAGCAGCGAAGGGGTCGGGAGGTTCTACAATGAGCAGTTCTTC
cdr3_aa: CASSEGVGRFYNEQFF

d_call: TRBD2
v_call: TRBV6-6
clone_size: NA
j_call: TRBJ2-3
cdr3_nt: TGTGCCAGCAGTTTCCTAGCGGGAGGGTCAGATACGCAGTATTTT
cdr3_aa: CASSFLAGGSDTQYF

d_call: NA
v_call: TRBV20-1
clone_size: NA
j_call: TRBJ2-5
cdr3_nt: TGCAGTGCTATTACGGGGACCCAGTACTTC
cdr3_aa: CSAITGTQYF

d_call: NA
v_call: TRBV2
clone_size: NA
j_call: TRBJ2-6
cdr3_nt: TGTGCCAGTGCGTGGGCAGTACCCTCTGGGGCCAACGTCCTGACTTTC
cdr3_aa: CASAWAVPSGANVLTF

d_call: NA
v_call: TRBV29-1
clone_size: NA
j_call: TRBJ2-3
cdr3_nt: TGCAGCACAGTACAACAGGGAGATACGCAGTATTTT
cdr3_aa: CSTVQQGDTQYF

d_call: NA
v_call: TRBV6-4
clone_size: NA
j_call: TRBJ1-1
cdr3_nt: TGTGCCACCCCGGGGGGGGGCACTGAAGCTTTCTTT
cdr3_aa: CATPGGGTEAFF

d_call: TRBD1
v_call: TRBV10-3
clone_size: NA
j_call: TRBJ2-7
cdr3_nt: TGTGCCATCAGCGACCAGGGGGCCGGCGAGCAGTACTTC
cdr3_aa: CAISDQGAGEQYF

d_call: NA
v_call: TRBV9
clone_size: NA
j_call: TRBJ2-2
cdr3_nt: TGTGCCAGTCCAAAAGCGGCGGCAACCGGGGAGCTGTTTTTT
cdr3_aa: CASPKAAATGELFF

d_call: NA
v_call: TRBV19
clone_size: NA
j_call: TRBJ1-5
cdr3_nt: TGTGCCAGTAGTATAGAGACAGCTAGCAATCAGCCCCAGCATTTT
cdr3_aa: CASSIETASNQPQHF

d_call: TRBD1
v_call: TRBV28
clone_size: NA
j_call: TRBJ1-1
cdr3_nt: TGTGCCAGCAGTTTCGCAGGGGGTGGAAGGTACACTGAAGCTTTCTTT
cdr3_aa: CASSFAGGGRYTEAFF

d_call: NA
v_call: TRBV6-1
clone_size: NA
j_call: TRBJ2-7
cdr3_nt: TGTGCCAGCAGTGAAGAGGAGGGGACAGCCTCCTACGAGCAGTACTTC
cdr3_aa: CASSEEEGTASYEQYF

d_call: NA
v_call: TRBV5-1
clone_size: NA
j_call: TRBJ1-2
cdr3_nt: TGCGCCAGCAGCTTGGCCGGAGGGGAGGACGGCTACACCTTC
cdr3_aa: CASSLAGGEDGYTF

d_call: NA
v_call: TRBV20-1
clone_size: NA
j_call: TRBJ1-2
cdr3_nt: TGCAGTGCTAGTAGGCAGGGGCCCGTCTATGGCTACACCTTC
cdr3_aa: CSASRQGPVYGYTF

d_call: NA
v_call: TRBV21-1
clone_size: few
j_call: TRBJ1-6
cdr3_nt: TGTGCCAGTAAGTTCGTGGCAGGGGGATATGCCTATAATTCACCCCTCCACTTT
cdr3_aa: CASKFVAGGYAYNSPLHF

d_call: NA
v_call: TRBV5-4
clone_size: NA
j_call: TRBJ2-7
cdr3_nt: TGTGCCAGCAGCTTGGAGCGGACGGTTGACGAGCAGTACTTC
cdr3_aa: CASSLERTVDEQYF

d_call: TRBD2
v_call: TRBV28
clone_size: NA
j_call: TRBJ2-3
cdr3_nt: TGTGCCAGCAGCCAACCGCGGGGGGGCGTCTCAGATACGCAGTATTTT
cdr3_aa: CASSQPRGGVSDTQYF

d_call: TRBD2
v_call: TRBV5-1
clone_size: NA
j_call: TRBJ2-7
cdr3_nt: TGCGCCAGCAGCTTCTTTCGGACTAGCGGAGCCTACGAGCAGTACTTC
cdr3_aa: CASSFFRTSGAYEQYF

d_call: NA
v_call: TRBV4-3
clone_size: NA
j_call: TRBJ1-2
cdr3_nt: TGCGCCAGCAGCCGCAGGGGTTGGGACTATGGCTACACCTTC
cdr3_aa: CASSRRGWDYGYTF

d_call: TRBD2
v_call: TRBV6-5
clone_size: NA
j_call: TRBJ2-7
cdr3_nt: TGTGCCAGCAGTAAGGGACTAAATCAGGAGCAGTACTTC
cdr3_aa: CASSKGLNQEQYF

d_call: NA
v_call: TRBV5-4
clone_size: NA
j_call: TRBJ2-5
cdr3_nt: TGTGCCAGCAGCTTGTTCGGATCGACGACTATGGAGACCCAGTACTTC
cdr3_aa: CASSLFGSTTMETQYF

d_call: NA
v_call: TRBV6-5
clone_size: NA
j_call: TRBJ1-6
cdr3_nt: TGTGCCAGCAGCCCCCGCGGGGGCGGATCACCCCTCCACTTT
cdr3_aa: CASSPRGGGSPLHF

d_call: TRBD2
v_call: TRBV2
clone_size: once
j_call: TRBJ2-2
cdr3_nt: TGTGCCAGCAGAGATAGCGGGAGGGCAACCGGGGAGCTGTTTTTT
cdr3_aa: CASRDSGRATGELFF

d_call: NA
v_call: TRBV6-1
clone_size: NA
j_call: TRBJ1-5
cdr3_nt: TGTGCCAGCAGTGAAGCGGGGGGATCCGGCAATCAGCCCCAGCATTTT
cdr3_aa: CASSEAGGSGNQPQHF

d_call: TRBD1
v_call: TRBV12-5
clone_size: NA
j_call: TRBJ1-5
cdr3_nt: TGTGCTAGTGGGCCTGGGGACAGCCATCAGCCCCAGCATTTT
cdr3_aa: CASGPGDSHQPQHF

d_call: NA
v_call: TRBV5-4
clone_size: NA
j_call: TRBJ2-7
cdr3_nt: TGTGCCAGCAGCTTACAGGCAGACCCCTACGAGCAGTACTTC
cdr3_aa: CASSLQADPYEQYF

d_call: NA
v_call: TRBV19
clone_size: NA
j_call: TRBJ2-1
cdr3_nt: TGTGCCAGTAGTATCCCATCAGGTACGGACAATGAGCAGTTCTTC
cdr3_aa: CASSIPSGTDNEQFF

d_call: TRBD2
v_call: TRBV9
clone_size: few
j_call: TRBJ2-7
cdr3_nt: TGTGCCAGCAGCCCCCTAGCGGGAGAGAACGAGCAGTACTTC
cdr3_aa: CASSPLAGENEQYF

d_call: NA
v_call: TRBV7-3
clone_size: NA
j_call: TRBJ2-5
cdr3_nt: TGTGCCAGCAGCTTCGCCTCGGGAGAGACCCAGTACTTC
cdr3_aa: CASSFASGETQYF

d_call: TRBD2
v_call: TRBV18
clone_size: many
j_call: TRBJ2-2
cdr3_nt: TGTGCCAGCTCCCGGGAGGTTGGCACCGGGGAGCTGTTTTTT
cdr3_aa: CASSREVGTGELFF